What follows are 11 T cell receptor beta chains derived from one specimen sequenced in a study of cytomegalovirus exposure and HLA in healthy donors. The PCR ran on 60 Vbeta and 13 Jbeta primers. The data were produced by immunoSEQ multiplex PCR, yet TCRdb's version contains in-frame clones alone and is incomplete. The sample shows over 150,000 clones, roughly 80% of them seen only once. Sequencing was carried out using PBMCs. The source of these receptors is a male donor in good health and CMV-seronegative.

The CDR3 sequence: CASSLARNAFF. The CDR3 nucleotides are TGTGCCAGCAGCTTAGCGCGGAATGCTTTCTTT. The V call is TRBV7-9, the J call TRBJ1-1; D not certain. Germline V CDR1 and CDR2: SEHNR, FQNEAQ (reference sequence). The CDR3 runs 11 residues. Trimming shortened V by 0 bases and J by 11 bases, and 7 bases separated the two germline ends.

This chain uses TRBV5-4 with TRBJ2-3, with a weak D call TRBD1 (6 bases). This CDR3 is built from 13 residues. Per the germline V gene, CDR1 is SGHNT and CDR2 is YYREEE (reference sequence). V lost 1 base and J lost 7, with 10 bases in between. CDR3 bases: TGTGCCAGCAGCTTGCAGGGGTCAAATACGCAGTATTTT. This codes for CASSLQGSNTQYF.

The rearrangement uses TRBV29-1 and TRBJ2-5; no reliable D call. CDR3 length: 14 amino acids. Between the trimmed V and J ends, which lost 6 bases and 1 base, there was a span of 15 bases. Germline-derived CDR1 and CDR2 are SQVTM and ANQGSEA. CDR3 loop: CSVGPTGSQETQYF. The CDR3 nucleotides read TGCAGCGTGGGCCCGACCGGCAGCCAAGAGACCCAGTACTTC.

V is TRBV4-3 and J is TRBJ1-5; no reliable D call. From germline, CDR1 is LGHNA and CDR2 YSLEER. The CDR3 consists of 15 residues. V dropped 0 bases and J dropped 3 bases, with 9 bases sitting between them. The CDR3 DNA reads as TGCGCCAGCAGCCAAGATGCCCAGGTCAATCAGCCCCAGCATTTT. Residues: CASSQDAQVNQPQHF.

The chain has TRBV6-1 and TRBJ1-2, with a tentative D call TRBD1 (6 bases). Looked up from germline, CDR1 is MNHNS and CDR2 is SASEGT. The CDR3 runs 14 residues. V lost 7 bases to trimming and J lost 2 bases, with 14 bases between them. The DNA of the CDR3 is TGTGCCAGCAACCAGGGGCGCCGGAACTATGGCTACACCTTC. Its protein product is CASNQGRRNYGYTF.

The genes are TRBV5-4 and TRBJ1-1; TRBD1 might be the D (6 bases). The CDR3 loop spans 13 amino acids. Germline lookup yields CDR1 SGHNT and CDR2 YYREEE (reference sequence). The V end was cut by 4 bases, the J end by 7 bases, with 14 bases between. The CDR3 nucleotides read TGTGCCAGCAGCCTGGATTCGGACAGTGAAGCTTTCTTT. It is translated as CASSLDSDSEAFF.

The rearrangement joins TRBV6-5 to TRBJ2-1; 9 bases are shared with TRBD2. Germline values: CDR1 MNHEY, CDR2 SVGAGI. This CDR3 has 16 amino acids. V was pared by 0 bases and J by 7 bases, with 7 bases of the junction left unmatched. CDR3 sequence: CASSYSGGGASNEQFF. CDR3 nucleotide sequence: TGTGCCAGCAGTTACTCGGGCGGGGGGGCCTCAAATGAGCAGTTCTTC.

The chain uses TRBV6-1 and TRBJ1-2; D might be TRBD1 (5 bases). CDR3 length: 13 residues. Looked up from germline, CDR1 is MNHNS and CDR2 is SASEGT. The V and J ends lost 0 bases and 4 bases respectively, with 6 bases between them. As DNA, the CDR3 is TGTGCCAGCAGTGAAGCGACAGTCTATGGCTACACCTTC. Its protein product is CASSEATVYGYTF.

A word on this clone: This sample includes further DNA sequences coding for the same CDR3. This sequence joins TRBV5-4 and TRBJ1-6; 8 nucleotides align to TRBD1. This CDR3 is built from 14 residues. J was trimmed by 7 bases and V by 4 bases; bases with no gene match: 4. Germline values: CDR1 SGHNT, CDR2 YYREEE (reference sequence). The CDR3 DNA sequence: TGTGCCAGCAGCCCGGGACAGGCGAATTCACCCCTCCACTTT. It encodes CASSPGQANSPLHF.

This chain uses TRBV6-5 with TRBJ2-3; the D gene is possibly TRBD2 (5 bases). This CDR3 is 14 amino acids long. In germline, CDR1 is MNHEY, CDR2 SVGAGI. V was pared by 4 bases and J by 4 bases, with 12 bases between. CDR3: CASSFSASADTQYF. DNA for the CDR3: TGTGCCAGCAGTTTTAGCGCGAGCGCAGATACGCAGTATTTT.

The chain uses TRBV18 and TRBJ1-2; 8 bases map to TRBD1. The germline CDR1 and CDR2 sequences are KGHSH and LQKENI. V shed 2 bases and J 3 bases; nucleotides not matched to a gene: 5. The CDR3 consists of 15 residues. For the CDR3, the DNA is TGTGCCAGCTCACCAAGACAGGGGATCGACTATGGCTACACCTTC. Protein sequence: CASSPRQGIDYGYTF.